This TCR beta chain was identified in a study of T cell changes during pregnancy in multiple sclerosis. The CDR3 covers 15 residues. With 3 bases removed from V and 5 bases from J, the gap between germline ends came to 16 bases. Germline CDR1 and CDR2: SGHAT and FQNNGV. Assay: immunoSEQ multiplex PCR; the TCRdb copy retains only in-frame clones and omits some. Among tens of thousands of clones listed, 93% were seen once. The rearrangement joins TRBV11-2 to TRBJ2-5, with D tentatively TRBD1 (6 bases). The clonotype originates from a female donor with multiple sclerosis, enrolled in a pregnancy study. This specimen consisted of peripheral blood, obtained in the second trimester of pregnancy. CDR3 in DNA: TGTGCCAGCAGCTTGTTTTTGGGGGCGGCCGAGACCCAGTACTTC. It is translated as CASSLFLGAAETQYF. Looking up the rest from reference TRBV11-2 and TRBJ2-5 gives the full variable domain: EAGVAQSPRYKIIEKRQSVAFWCNPISGHATLYWYQQILGQGPKLLIQFQNNGVVDDSQLPKDRFSAERLKGVDSTLKIQPAKLEDSAVYLCASSLFLGAAETQYFGPGTRLLVL.